These T cell receptor beta chains were read from a single sample in a study of shared clonotypes between healthy human individuals. Libraries were prepared by immunoSEQ multiplex PCR; TCRdb keeps only in-frame clonotypes and omits some of them. The data hold around 2.5 million clones, with 93% observed a single time. Input material: naive CD4+ T cells from PBMCs. These receptor sequences come from a man between 18 and 29 years old in good health. Some clones in this sample may be carry-over from other donors' samples. Each CDR3 is given with its conserved first and last residue. The order of the fields is D gene, clone size, V gene, J gene, CDR3 length, CDR3 DNA, CDR3 protein. The D gene is left open where the match is weak. Some rows have no size entry. The others give once, few or many, or a class for an expanded clone.

.,.,TRBV6-6,TRBJ1-2,14,TGTGCCAGCAGTTACCAACAGGGTTTTAAGGGCTACACCTTC,CASSYQQGFKGYTF
TRBD1,once,TRBV27,TRBJ2-2,16,TGTGCCAGCAGTTACCGGGACAGGGGTTACACCGGGGAGCTGTTTTTT,CASSYRDRGYTGELFF
.,.,TRBV4-2,TRBJ2-1,14,TGTGCCAGCAGCCAAGCGGGCGGCTACAATGAGCAGTTCTTC,CASSQAGGYNEQFF
TRBD2,.,TRBV5-1,TRBJ2-1,15,TGCGCCAGCAGCAGCGGACTAGCGGGATTTTATGAGCAGTTCTTC,CASSSGLAGFYEQFF
.,.,TRBV7-9,TRBJ2-1,15,TGTGCCAGCAGCTTTACAGGAAACCCCTACAATGAGCAGTTCTTC,CASSFTGNPYNEQFF
.,.,TRBV7-2,TRBJ2-1,17,TGTGCCAGCAGCTTAACGGCCACGGCAAGGGACGGGGATGAGCAGTTCTTC,CASSLTATARDGDEQFF
TRBD2,.,TRBV5-4,TRBJ2-2,16,TGTGCCAGCAGCTTCAAGCGGGGGGCGAACACCGGGGAGCTGTTTTTT,CASSFKRGANTGELFF
TRBD1,once,TRBV10-3,TRBJ1-5,18,TGTGCCATCAGTGAGCATATAGGACAGGGGGTGAGCAATCAGCCCCAGCATTTT,CAISEHIGQGVSNQPQHF
.,.,TRBV6-6,TRBJ2-4,14,TGTGCCAGCAGGTCAGACCTAGCCAAAAACATTCAGTACTTC,CASRSDLAKNIQYF
.,.,TRBV7-3,TRBJ1-1,14,TGTGCCAGCAGCCCAGAAAGCGGACGGGGTGAAGCTTTCTTT,CASSPESGRGEAFF
TRBD2,.,TRBV7-2,TRBJ2-1,17,TGTGCCAGCAGCTTATTTTCTAGCGGGAGGATTAGCAATGAGCAGTTCTTC,CASSLFSSGRISNEQFF
TRBD1,.,TRBV2,TRBJ2-7,12,TGTGCCAGCAGTGTCGACAGGGATTCGCAGTACTTC,CASSVDRDSQYF
.,.,TRBV28,TRBJ2-1,15,TGTGCCAGCACCCCCTGGAGGAGCGTCGCCAATGAGCAGTTCTTC,CASTPWRSVANEQFF
.,.,TRBV30,TRBJ2-3,13,TGTGCCTGGAGCCCGACAAGCACAGATACGCAGTATTTT,CAWSPTSTDTQYF
.,.,TRBV5-5,TRBJ1-2,14,TGTGCCAGCAGCCCCTTTTCTCCTAGGTTCGGCTACACCTTC,CASSPFSPRFGYTF
TRBD2,.,TRBV4-3,TRBJ2-1,15,TGCGCCAGCAGCCAAGGACTAGCGGGGAACAATGAGCAGTTCTTC,CASSQGLAGNNEQFF
.,.,TRBV6-5,TRBJ1-2,13,TGTGCCAGCAGTTACACGGGACGGTATGGCTACACCTTC,CASSYTGRYGYTF
.,.,TRBV6-1,TRBJ2-3,15,TGTGCCAGCAGTGAGTATGCTTTTCAACCGGATACGCAGTATTTT,CASSEYAFQPDTQYF
.,.,TRBV11-2,TRBJ1-4,16,TGTGCCAGCAGCTTAGATCTCCAGGCAACTAATGAAAAACTGTTTTTT,CASSLDLQATNEKLFF
.,.,TRBV21-1,TRBJ1-4,15,TGTGCCAGCAGCAGGATGCCGGGCCCGACAGGGAAACTGTTTTTT,CASSRMPGPTGKLFF
.,.,TRBV5-1,TRBJ1-5,14,TGCGCCAGCAGCTCAGACCCTAGCAATCAGCCCCAGCATTTT,CASSSDPSNQPQHF
.,once,TRBV6-1,TRBJ2-1,15,TGTGCCAGCAGATGGGGTCGTCTCCCCGGGAATGAGCAGTTCTTC,CASRWGRLPGNEQFF
.,once,TRBV7-2,TRBJ2-7,13,TGTGCCAGCAGCTTTCCGGGAGTAATCGAGCAGTACTTC,CASSFPGVIEQYF
TRBD1,.,TRBV5-1,TRBJ2-7,14,TGCGCCAGCAGCTACGGACAGGGGGCAGGGGAGCAGTACTTC,CASSYGQGAGEQYF
TRBD2,.,TRBV7-2,TRBJ2-1,16,TGTGCCAGCAGCCGAGAGGGACTAGCGGGAGTTGATGAGCAGTTCTTC,CASSREGLAGVDEQFF
.,.,TRBV10-2,TRBJ1-4,13,TGCGCCAGCATGGGCACAACTAATGAAAAACTGTTTTTT,CASMGTTNEKLFF
.,.,TRBV2,TRBJ1-1,13,TGTGCCAGCACCGAAGAGGGACCTTCGGGGGCTTTCTTT,CASTEEGPSGAFF
TRBD1,.,TRBV6-1,TRBJ1-5,14,TGTGCCCCCCCGGGGCCACAGGGGGCTCGACCCCAGCATTTT,CAPPGPQGARPQHF
.,.,TRBV19,TRBJ1-2,15,TGTGCCAGTAGTACCTATTCACTAGGACATTATGGCTACACCTTC,CASSTYSLGHYGYTF
.,.,TRBV5-1,TRBJ2-3,13,TGCGCCAGCAGCCCTATTACATTGGATACGCAGTATTTT,CASSPITLDTQYF
.,.,TRBV4-1,TRBJ1-4,17,TGCGCCAGCAGCCAAGTCGGGAGGAAGAGGACTAATGAAAAACTGTTTTTT,CASSQVGRKRTNEKLFF
.,.,TRBV7-8,TRBJ2-7,15,TGTGCCAGCAGCATGGCAGTCCAACCCTTCTACGAGCAGTACTTC,CASSMAVQPFYEQYF
.,.,TRBV4-1,TRBJ2-6,16,TGCGCCAGCAGCCAGTCCACAGGGCGTGGGGCCAACGTCCTGACTTTC,CASSQSTGRGANVLTF
.,.,TRBV5-4,TRBJ2-3,13,TGTGCCAGCAGCTTGGTCGAGGGGGATACGCAGTATTTT,CASSLVEGDTQYF
.,.,TRBV25-1,TRBJ1-2,14,TGTGCCAGCAGTGTACTCTTTCTGAACTATGGCTACACCTTC,CASSVLFLNYGYTF
.,.,TRBV21-1,TRBJ1-5,18,TGTGCCAGCAGCAAACGCCCGACTTCCCAGAGAATAGATCAGCCCCAGCATTTT,CASSKRPTSQRIDQPQHF
.,.,TRBV11-2,TRBJ2-1,16,TGTGCCAGCAGCTTACGTGGCAGGAGCTCCTACAATGAGCAGTTCTTC,CASSLRGRSSYNEQFF
TRBD1,.,TRBV19,TRBJ1-2,13,TGTGCCAGTAGTCAACAGGGGCCTTATGGCTACACCTTC,CASSQQGPYGYTF
.,.,TRBV28,TRBJ1-1,11,TGTGCCAGCACAGGGAACACTGAAGCTTTCTTT,CASTGNTEAFF
.,.,TRBV7-6,TRBJ1-4,13,TGTGCCAGCAGCTTAGTTGTTTATGAAAAACTGTTTTTT,CASSLVVYEKLFF
.,.,TRBV5-4,TRBJ2-2,15,TGTGCCAGCAGCGGTACGACAAGGAGCACCGGGGAGCTGTTTTTT,CASSGTTRSTGELFF
.,.,TRBV12-5,TRBJ2-5,13,TGTGCTAGTGGTTTGTCGGTTGACGAGACCCAGTACTTC,CASGLSVDETQYF
.,.,TRBV19,TRBJ2-5,14,TGTGCCAGTAGTATAGGGGGGGGCGCGGAGACCCAGTACTTC,CASSIGGGAETQYF